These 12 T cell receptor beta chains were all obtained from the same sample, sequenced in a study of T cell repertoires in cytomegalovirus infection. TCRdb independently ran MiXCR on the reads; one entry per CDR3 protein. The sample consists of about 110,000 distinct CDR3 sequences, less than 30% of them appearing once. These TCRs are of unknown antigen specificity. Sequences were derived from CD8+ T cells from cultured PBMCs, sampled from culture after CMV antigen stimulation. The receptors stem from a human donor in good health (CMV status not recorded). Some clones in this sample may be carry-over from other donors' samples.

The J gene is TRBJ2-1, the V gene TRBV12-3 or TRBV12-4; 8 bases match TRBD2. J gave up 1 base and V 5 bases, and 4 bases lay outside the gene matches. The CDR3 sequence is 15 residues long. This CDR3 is CASSPAGASYNEQFF. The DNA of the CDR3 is TGTGCCAGCAGTCCAGCGGGGGCATCCTACAATGAGCAGTTCTTC.

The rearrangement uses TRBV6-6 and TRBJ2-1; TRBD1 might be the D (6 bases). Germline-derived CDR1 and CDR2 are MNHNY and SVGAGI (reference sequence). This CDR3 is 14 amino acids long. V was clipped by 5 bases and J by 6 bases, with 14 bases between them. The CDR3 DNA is TGTGCCAGCAGTCCTCTAGGGGGTTTCAATGAGCAGTTCTTC. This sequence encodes CASSPLGGFNEQFF.

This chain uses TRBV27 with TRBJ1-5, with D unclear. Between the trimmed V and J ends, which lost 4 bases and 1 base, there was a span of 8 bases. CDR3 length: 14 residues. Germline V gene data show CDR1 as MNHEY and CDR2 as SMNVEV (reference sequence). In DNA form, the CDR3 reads TGTGCCAGCAGTTCTCCGGGGAGCAATCAGCCCCAGCATTTT. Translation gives CASSSPGSNQPQHF.

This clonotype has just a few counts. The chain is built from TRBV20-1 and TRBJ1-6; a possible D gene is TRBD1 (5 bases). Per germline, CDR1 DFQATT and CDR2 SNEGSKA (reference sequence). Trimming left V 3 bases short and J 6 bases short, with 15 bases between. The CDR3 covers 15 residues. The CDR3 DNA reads TGCAGTGCTAGGGAGGGACGGACAATTAATTCACCCCTCCACTTT. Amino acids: CSAREGRTINSPLHF.

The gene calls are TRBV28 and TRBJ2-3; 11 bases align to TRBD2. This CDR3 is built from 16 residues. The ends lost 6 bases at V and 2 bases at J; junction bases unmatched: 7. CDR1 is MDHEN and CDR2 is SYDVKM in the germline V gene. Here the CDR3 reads CASSSPLAGDTDTQYF. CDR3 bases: TGTGCCAGCAGCTCCCCACTAGCGGGGGACACAGATACGCAGTATTTT.

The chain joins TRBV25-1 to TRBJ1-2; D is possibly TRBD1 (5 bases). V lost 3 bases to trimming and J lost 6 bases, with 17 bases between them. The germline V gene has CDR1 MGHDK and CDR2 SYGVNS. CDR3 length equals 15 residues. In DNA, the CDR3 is TGTGCCAGCAGTGAGGGGACCGACCTTCGGCATGGCTACACCTTC. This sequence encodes CASSEGTDLRHGYTF.

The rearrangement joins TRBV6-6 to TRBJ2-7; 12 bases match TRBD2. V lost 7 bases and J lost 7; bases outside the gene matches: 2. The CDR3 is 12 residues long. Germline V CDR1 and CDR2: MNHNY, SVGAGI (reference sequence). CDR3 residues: CASIGLAGEQYF. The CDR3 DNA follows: TGTGCCAGCATCGGACTAGCGGGGGAGCAGTACTTC.

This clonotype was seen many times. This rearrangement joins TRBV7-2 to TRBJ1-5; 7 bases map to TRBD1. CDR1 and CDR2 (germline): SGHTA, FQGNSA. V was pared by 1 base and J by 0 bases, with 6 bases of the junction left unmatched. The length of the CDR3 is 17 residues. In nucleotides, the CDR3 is TGTGCCAGCAGCTTAGAGGGGGCCGGAAGTAGCAATCAGCCCCAGCATTTT. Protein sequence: CASSLEGAGSSNQPQHF.

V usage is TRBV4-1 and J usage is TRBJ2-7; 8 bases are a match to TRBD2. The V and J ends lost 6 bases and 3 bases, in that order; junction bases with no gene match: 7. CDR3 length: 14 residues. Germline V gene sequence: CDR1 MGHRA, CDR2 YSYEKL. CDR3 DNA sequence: TGCGCCAGCAGACTAAAACGGGGGGGCTACGAGCAGTACTTC. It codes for CASRLKRGGYEQYF.

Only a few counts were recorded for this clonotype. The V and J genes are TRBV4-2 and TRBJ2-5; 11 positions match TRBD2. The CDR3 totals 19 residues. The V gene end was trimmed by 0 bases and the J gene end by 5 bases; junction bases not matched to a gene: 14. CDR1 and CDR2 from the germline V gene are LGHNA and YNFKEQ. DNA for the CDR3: TGTGCCAGCAGCCAAGAGGTTGGCACTAGCGGGGGATCCTGGGAGACCCAGTACTTC. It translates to CASSQEVGTSGGSWETQYF.

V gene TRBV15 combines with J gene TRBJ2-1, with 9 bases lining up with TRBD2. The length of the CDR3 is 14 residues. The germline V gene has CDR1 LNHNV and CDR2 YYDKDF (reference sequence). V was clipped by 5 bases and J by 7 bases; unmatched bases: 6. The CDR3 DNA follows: TGTGCCACCAGCGCAGCGGGGGGCCGGAATGAGCAGTTCTTC. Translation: CATSAAGGRNEQFF.

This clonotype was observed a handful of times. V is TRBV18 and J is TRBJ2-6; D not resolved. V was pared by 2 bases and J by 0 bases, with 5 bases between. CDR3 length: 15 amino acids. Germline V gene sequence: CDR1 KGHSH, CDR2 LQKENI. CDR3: CASSPDPSGANVLTF. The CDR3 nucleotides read TGTGCCAGCTCACCAGATCCCTCTGGGGCCAACGTCCTGACTTTC.